These T cell receptor beta chains were read from a single sample in a study of immune reconstitution after stem cell transplant in scleroderma. TCRdb ran MiXCR on the RT-PCR reads and lists one entry per CDR3 protein. The sample lists approximately 2,000 distinct CDR3 sequences, approximately 15% occurring once. Sampling was conducted before or after autologous hematopoietic stem cell transplantation (not recorded which). These receptors originate from a female donor with systemic sclerosis. Both conserved end residues are part of each CDR3. Each record gives: V gene, D gene, J gene, clone size, CDR3 length, CDR3 protein, CDR3 DNA. D genes are given only for firm matches. Where a row states a size, it is once, few, many or the class of an expanded clone; other rows omit it.

TRBV20-1	TRBD2	TRBJ2-1	medium-sized	15	CSAERLAGGKNEQFF	TGCAGTGCCGAACGTCTAGCGGGGGGGAAAAATGAGCAGTTCTTC
TRBV7-6	NA	TRBJ1-6	few	15	CASSSYREYNSPLHF	TGTGCCAGCAGCTCCTACAGGGAATATAATTCACCCCTCCACTTT
TRBV6-6	NA	TRBJ2-5	medium-sized	14	CASSWTVGQETQYF	TGTGCCAGCAGTTGGACAGTCGGCCAAGAGACCCAGTACTTC
TRBV20-1	NA	TRBJ1-1	medium-sized	11	CSAWVNTEAFF	TGCAGTGCTTGGGTGAACACTGAAGCTTTCTTT
TRBV13	NA	TRBJ2-1	few	12	CASSQVYNEQFF	TGTGCCAGCAGCCAGGTTTACAATGAGCAGTTCTTC
TRBV14	NA	TRBJ1-2	NA	13	CASSQDPDQRYTF	TGTGCCAGCAGCCAAGATCCCGACCAACGCTACACCTTC
TRBV12-3/TRBV12-4	NA	TRBJ2-3	medium-sized	13	CASSLGYGDTQYF	TGTGCCAGCAGCCTGGGCTACGGGGATACGCAGTATTTT
TRBV12-3/TRBV12-4	NA	TRBJ1-5	large	15	CASTPRGGGNQPQHF	TGTGCCAGCACCCCGAGGGGGGGTGGCAATCAGCCCCAGCATTTT
TRBV6-5	TRBD1	TRBJ1-1	large	13	CASSYHRGSEAFF	TGTGCCAGCAGTTACCACAGGGGTTCTGAAGCTTTCTTT
TRBV29-1	NA	TRBJ2-7	medium-sized	13	CSSSEGHDYEQYF	TGCAGCTCCAGTGAAGGGCACGACTACGAGCAGTACTTC
TRBV18	NA	TRBJ1-1	medium-sized	13	CASSPRRDPEAFF	TGTGCCAGCTCACCAAGGAGGGACCCCGAAGCTTTCTTT
TRBV5-1	NA	TRBJ1-5	medium-sized	13	CASSSGSNQPQHF	TGCGCCAGCAGCTCCGGGTCCAATCAGCCCCAGCATTTT
TRBV5-1	NA	TRBJ2-5	medium-sized	12	CASSSEWETQYF	TGCGCCAGCAGCTCTGAATGGGAGACCCAGTACTTC
TRBV12-3/TRBV12-4	NA	TRBJ2-1	NA	13	CASTSNSPNEQFF	TGTGCCAGCACCTCCAACAGTCCCAATGAGCAGTTCTTC
TRBV20-1	TRBD1	TRBJ2-3	large	15	CSAQNRDRGTDTQYF	TGCAGTGCTCAGAACCGGGACAGGGGAACAGATACGCAGTATTTT
TRBV6-2/TRBV6-3	NA	TRBJ2-1	large	13	CASSNWTYNEQFF	TGTGCCAGCAGTAACTGGACTTACAATGAGCAGTTCTTC
TRBV18	NA	TRBJ1-2	NA	14	CASSPNVRDYGYTF	TGTGCCAGCTCACCAAACGTCCGCGACTATGGCTACACCTTC
TRBV29-1	TRBD1	TRBJ1-1	NA	17	CSVGQLALEGEGTEAFF	TGCAGCGTGGGACAGCTGGCTTTGGAGGGCGAAGGCACTGAAGCTTTCTTT
TRBV20-1	TRBD2	TRBJ2-1	medium-sized	15	CSAGPGGVSYNEQFF	TGCAGTGCTGGGCCGGGGGGGGTTTCCTACAATGAGCAGTTCTTC
TRBV7-9	NA	TRBJ1-2	NA	12	CASSLPDAGVTF	TGTGCCAGCAGCTTACCGGACGCGGGGGTCACCTTC
TRBV19	NA	TRBJ1-1	few	12	CASNQRGTEAFF	TGTGCCAGTAATCAGAGGGGCACTGAAGCTTTCTTT
TRBV7-8	NA	TRBJ1-6	medium-sized	14	CASSLGPGNSPLHF	TGTGCCAGCAGCTTAGGACCCGGTAATTCACCCCTCCACTTT
TRBV12-3/TRBV12-4	NA	TRBJ2-2	medium-sized	13	CASSHKVPLALFF	TGTGCCAGCAGCCACAAGGTCCCACTTGCGCTGTTTTTT
TRBV7-6	NA	TRBJ2-2	NA	16	CASRGKAGPNTGELFF	TGTGCCAGCAGAGGGAAGGCGGGGCCCAACACCGGGGAGCTGTTTTTT
TRBV20-1	NA	TRBJ2-3	large	15	CSAATPRGRTDTQYF	TGCAGTGCAGCGACCCCCCGGGGCCGCACAGATACGCAGTATTTT